A single T cell receptor (beta chain) is shown here with its context. The antigen remains undetermined. Combining a sample-barcoded 5' primer with a J-beta primer mix, a second PCR ran for 7 to 11 cycles. One entry per CDR3 protein results from TCRdb running MiXCR on the 5' RACE reads. The data show around 800,000 distinct CDR3 sequences, about 59% seen once. The CDR3 covers 15 residues. Germline assignment: CDR1 SGHRS and CDR2 YFSETQ. This entry is derived from a study of blood T cells in healthy people across ages. Study-wide findings and caveats: Diversity figures based on one million T cells were deemed too low. With donor CMV status unknown, expanded clonotype changes were possibly confounded. Among long-lived donors, naive CD4+ cells were more numerous and diversity higher than in aged donors.

Ten milliliters of peripheral blood were drawn from each donor. The sample taken for sequencing was blood. This receptor was obtained from a man aged 30 to 39 in good health. V usage is TRBV5-1 and J usage is TRBJ2-4, with 9 bases identical to TRBD1. Judging by the DNA end, TRBJ2-7 fits better; the J call may be wrong. The CDR3 reads CASRDTGGLSYEQYF. The CDR3 DNA follows: TGCGCCAGCAGAGATACAGGGGGCTTAAGCTACGAGCAGTACTTC.